Described below is a single T cell receptor (beta chain) sequence and its context. Its antigen is as yet unknown. These data belong to a study of cytomegalovirus exposure and HLA in healthy donors. Study-wide background: Clustering assigned 70% to 90% of the approximately 400 genotyped donors to the Caucasian-associated ancestry cluster.

Findings of the study overall: A further, later analysis showed that HLA-associated TCR beta chains (compared with equally common others) were more clonally expanded.

The CDR3 contains 13 residues. The V gene end was trimmed by 5 bases and the J gene end by 5 bases; junction bases not matched to a gene: 5. Looked up from germline, CDR1 is SGHNT and CDR2 is YYREEE (reference sequence). A multiplex PCR was run with 60 Vbeta primers and 13 Jbeta primers. Measured with immunoSEQ multiplex PCR; TCRdb has only the in-frame clones, and not every one. The sample has 160,000 or so clones, 70% seen once. The sequence was collected from a man aged 18 to 35 in good health and CMV-seropositive. What was sequenced was PBMCs. This rearrangement joins TRBV5-4 to TRBJ1-1; the match to TRBD1 covers 8 bases. Written as DNA, the CDR3 is TGTGCCAGCAGTGGACAGGGACGAACTGAAGCTTTCTTT. Translated: CASSGQGRTEAFF.